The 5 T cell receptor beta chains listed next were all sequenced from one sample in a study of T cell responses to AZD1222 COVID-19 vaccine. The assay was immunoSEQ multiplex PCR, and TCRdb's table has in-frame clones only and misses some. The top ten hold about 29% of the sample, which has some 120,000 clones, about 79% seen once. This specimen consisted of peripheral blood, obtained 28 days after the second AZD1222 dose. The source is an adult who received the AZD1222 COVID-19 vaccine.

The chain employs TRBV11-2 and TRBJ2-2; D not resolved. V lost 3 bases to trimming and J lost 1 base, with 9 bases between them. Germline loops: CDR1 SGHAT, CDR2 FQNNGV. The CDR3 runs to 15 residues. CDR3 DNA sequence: TGTGCCAGCAGCTTCTTTATAAAGAACACCGGGGAGCTGTTTTTT. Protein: CASSFFIKNTGELFF.

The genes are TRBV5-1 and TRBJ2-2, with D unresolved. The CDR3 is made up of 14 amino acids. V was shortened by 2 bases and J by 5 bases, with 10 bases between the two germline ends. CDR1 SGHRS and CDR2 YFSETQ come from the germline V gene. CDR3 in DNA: TGCGCCAGCAGCTTCCTGGGAACGACCGGGGAGCTGTTTTTT. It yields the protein CASSFLGTTGELFF.

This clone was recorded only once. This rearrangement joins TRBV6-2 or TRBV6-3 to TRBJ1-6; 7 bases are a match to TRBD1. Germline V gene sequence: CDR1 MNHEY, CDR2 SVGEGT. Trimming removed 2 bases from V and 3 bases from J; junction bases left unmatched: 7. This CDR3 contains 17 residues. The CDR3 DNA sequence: TGTGCCAGCAGTTACCCCCACCGGACAGGCTATAATTCACCCCTCCACTTT. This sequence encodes CASSYPHRTGYNSPLHF.

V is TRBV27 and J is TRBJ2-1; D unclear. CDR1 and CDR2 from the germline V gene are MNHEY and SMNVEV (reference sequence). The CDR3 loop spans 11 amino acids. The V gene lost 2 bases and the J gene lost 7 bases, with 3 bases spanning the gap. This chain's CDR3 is CASSLQNEQFF. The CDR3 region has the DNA TGTGCCAGCAGTTTACAGAATGAGCAGTTCTTC.

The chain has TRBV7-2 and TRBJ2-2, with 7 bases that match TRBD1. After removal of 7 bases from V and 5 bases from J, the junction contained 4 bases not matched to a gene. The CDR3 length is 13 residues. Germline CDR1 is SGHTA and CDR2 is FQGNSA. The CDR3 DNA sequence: TGTGCCAGCATCGGGACAGTTACCGGGGAGCTGTTTTTT. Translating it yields CASIGTVTGELFF.